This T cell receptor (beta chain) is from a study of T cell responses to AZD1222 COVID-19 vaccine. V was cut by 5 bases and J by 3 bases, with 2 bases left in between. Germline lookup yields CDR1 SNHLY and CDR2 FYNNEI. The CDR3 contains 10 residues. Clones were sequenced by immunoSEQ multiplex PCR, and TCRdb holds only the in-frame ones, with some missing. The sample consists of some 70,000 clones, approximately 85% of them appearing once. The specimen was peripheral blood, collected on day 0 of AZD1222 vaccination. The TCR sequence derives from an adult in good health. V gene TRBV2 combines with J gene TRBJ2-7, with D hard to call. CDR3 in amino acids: CASSFYEQYF. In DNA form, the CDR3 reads TGTGCCAGCAGTTTCTACGAGCAGTACTTC.